The TCR beta chain under discussion was sequenced for a study of blood T cell repertoires in COVID-19. The wider study: Samples representing acute and convalescent COVID-19 were sourced from the United States, Italy and Spain. The cDNA or gDNA used as material had been derived from T cells, B-cell-depleted T cells, or PBMCs.

In the original workflow: Reference gene primer amplification gave estimated nucleated cell counts. The repertoire was sequenced with immunoSEQ multiplex PCR; TCRdb's copy has only in-frame clones and lacks some. That table is the source of V, J and clone size, and D and trimming were worked out from the DNA. The sample holds approximately 300,000 clones, 85% to 90% seen once. V was trimmed by 3 bases and J by 8 bases, leaving 32 bases between them. The germline CDR1 and CDR2 sequences are SGHKS and YYEKEE (reference sequence). CDR3 length: 19 amino acids. Sequencing was done on a sample of peripheral blood. J is TRBJ1-2 and V is TRBV5-5; the D gene is possibly TRBD1 (6 bases). This TCR was sampled from a woman aged 35 to 49 with acute or convalescent COVID-19. The DNA for the CDR3 is TGTGCCAGCAGCTGGATAAGGGGGAATCCCCATTCAGCCCCTTTGGGCTACACCTTC. This encodes CASSWIRGNPHSAPLGYTF. The full variable domain, with the rest looked up from reference TRBV5-5 and TRBJ1-2, is DAGVTQSPTHLIKTRGQQVTLRCSPISGHKSVSWYQQVLGQGPQFIFQYYEKEERGRGNFPDRFSARQFPNYSSELNVNALLLGDSALYLCASSWIRGNPHSAPLGYTFGSGTRLTVV.